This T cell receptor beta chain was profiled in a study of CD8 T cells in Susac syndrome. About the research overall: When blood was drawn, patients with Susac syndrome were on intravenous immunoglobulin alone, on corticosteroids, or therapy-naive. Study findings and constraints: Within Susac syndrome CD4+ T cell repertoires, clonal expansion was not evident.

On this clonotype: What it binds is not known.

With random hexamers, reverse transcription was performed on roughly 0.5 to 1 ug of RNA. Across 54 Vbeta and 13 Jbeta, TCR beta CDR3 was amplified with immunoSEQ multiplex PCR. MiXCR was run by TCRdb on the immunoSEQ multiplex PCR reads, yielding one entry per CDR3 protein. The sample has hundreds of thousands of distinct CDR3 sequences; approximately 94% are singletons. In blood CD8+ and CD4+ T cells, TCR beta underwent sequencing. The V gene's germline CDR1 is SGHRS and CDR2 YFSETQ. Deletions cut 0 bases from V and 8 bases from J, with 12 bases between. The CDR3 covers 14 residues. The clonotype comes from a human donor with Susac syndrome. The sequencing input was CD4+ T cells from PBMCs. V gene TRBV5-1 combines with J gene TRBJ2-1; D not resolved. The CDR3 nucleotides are TGCGCCAGCAGCTTGGGACGCATAGGGTATGAGCAGTTCTTC. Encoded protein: CASSLGRIGYEQFF.